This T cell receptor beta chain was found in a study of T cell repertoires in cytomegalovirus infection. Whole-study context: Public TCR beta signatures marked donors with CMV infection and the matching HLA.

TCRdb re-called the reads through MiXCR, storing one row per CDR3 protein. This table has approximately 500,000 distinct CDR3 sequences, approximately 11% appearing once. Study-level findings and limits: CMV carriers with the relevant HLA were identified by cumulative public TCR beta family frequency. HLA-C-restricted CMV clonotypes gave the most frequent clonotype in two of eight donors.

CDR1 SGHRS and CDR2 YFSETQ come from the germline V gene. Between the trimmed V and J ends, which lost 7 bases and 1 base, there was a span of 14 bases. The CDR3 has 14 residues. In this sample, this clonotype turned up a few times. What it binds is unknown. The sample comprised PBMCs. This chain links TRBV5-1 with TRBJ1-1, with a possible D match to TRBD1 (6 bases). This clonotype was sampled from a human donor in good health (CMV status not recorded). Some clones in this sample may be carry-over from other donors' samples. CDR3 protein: CASHLGGTNTEAFF. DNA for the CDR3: TGCGCCAGCCACCTCGGGGGCACGAACACTGAAGCTTTCTTT. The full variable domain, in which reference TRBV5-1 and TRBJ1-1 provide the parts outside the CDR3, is KAGVTQTPRYLIKTRGQQVTLSCSPISGHRSVSWYQQTPGQGLQFLFEYFSETQRNKGNFPGRFSGRQFSNSRSEMNVSTLELGDSALYLCASHLGGTNTEAFFGQGTRLTVV.